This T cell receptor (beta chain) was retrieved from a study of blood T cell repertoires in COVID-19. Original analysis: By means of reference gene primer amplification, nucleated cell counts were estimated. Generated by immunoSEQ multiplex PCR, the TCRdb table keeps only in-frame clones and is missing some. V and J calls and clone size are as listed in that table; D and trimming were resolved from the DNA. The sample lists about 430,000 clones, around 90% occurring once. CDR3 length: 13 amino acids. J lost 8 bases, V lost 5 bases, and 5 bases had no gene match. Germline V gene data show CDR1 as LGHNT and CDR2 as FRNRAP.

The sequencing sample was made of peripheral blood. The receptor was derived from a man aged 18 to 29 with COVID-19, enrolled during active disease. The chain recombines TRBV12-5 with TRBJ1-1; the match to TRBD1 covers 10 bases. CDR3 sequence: CASGPGQGEEAFF. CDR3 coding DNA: TGTGCTAGTGGTCCCGGACAGGGGGAAGAAGCTTTCTTT.